The entry below gives a single T cell receptor beta chain sequence along with its context. Original handling: By means of reference gene primer amplification, nucleated cell counts were estimated. Assay: immunoSEQ multiplex PCR; the TCRdb copy retains only in-frame clones and omits some. V and J calls plus clone size are reproduced from that table; the DNA served to infer D and trimming. This table holds 300,000 to 350,000 clones, approximately 82% found once. These data are taken from a study of blood T cell repertoires in COVID-19. In the study overall: Sample material is recorded as cDNA or gDNA derived from T cells, B-cell-depleted T cells, or PBMCs.

Per germline, CDR1 LGHDT and CDR2 YNNKEL (reference sequence). The CDR3 runs to 15 residues. Unmatched junction bases numbered 6, after V lost 4 bases and J lost 2 bases. This clonotype was sampled from a man aged 30 to 45 with active or convalescent COVID-19. The V gene is TRBV3-1 (or the pseudogene TRBV3-2), the J gene TRBJ2-3, with 7 bases aligning to TRBD2. The specimen sequenced was peripheral blood. Here the CDR3 DNA reads TGTGCCAGCAGCCCACAAGCGGGGTTCACAGATACGCAGTATTTT. It encodes CASSPQAGFTDTQYF.